These 10 T cell receptor beta chains share one sample of origin, sequenced in a study of graft-versus-host responses after intestinal transplantation. Graft-derived tissue was subjected to processing to liberate intraepithelial and lamina propria lymphocytes. Measured with immunoSEQ multiplex PCR; TCRdb has only the in-frame clones, and not every one. The table includes around 7,400 clones, about 63% detected once. Sequenced here: ileum tissue, sampled less than 60 days after transplant. Receptors were obtained from a human patient who received an intestinal transplant, so some T cells may come from the graft donor.

This rearrangement joins TRBV2 to TRBJ1-1; D possibly corresponds to TRBD1 (6 bases). The ends were cut back, 4 bases at V and 9 bases at J, with 21 bases in the middle. There are 15 residues in the CDR3. The germline gives CDR1 SNHLY, CDR2 FYNNEI. The CDR3 loop is CASSGGRSYDLQAFF. The CDR3 coding sequence is TGTGCCAGCAGTGGGGGGCGGAGCTACGACCTACAAGCTTTCTTT.

V and J are TRBV6-5 and TRBJ2-1, with TRBD2 identical over 7 bases. Germline V gene data show CDR1 as MNHEY and CDR2 as SVGAGI. V lost 0 bases, J lost 6 bases, and 5 bases stayed unmatched. The CDR3 loop spans 15 amino acids. This chain's CDR3 is CASSYSGGMGNEQFF. The CDR3 bases are TGTGCCAGCAGTTACTCCGGGGGGATGGGCAATGAGCAGTTCTTC.

The V call is TRBV28, the J call TRBJ1-6, with TRBD1 matching over 9 bases. Trimming took 7 bases from V and 14 from J; bases not matched to a gene: 15. Germline V CDR1 and CDR2: MDHEN, SYDVKM. This CDR3 region has 15 residues. CDR3 protein: CASIWTGATREALHF. CDR3 bases: TGTGCCAGCATTTGGACAGGGGCTACCCGGGAAGCCCTCCACTTT.

The V and J genes are TRBV5-4 and TRBJ1-6, with D uncertain. CDR3 length: 14 amino acids. Trimming removed 2 bases at V and 10 bases at J, with 13 bases between. Germline assignment: CDR1 SGHNT and CDR2 YYREEE (reference sequence). The CDR3 sequence is CASSFIDTRSPLHF. CDR3 sequence (DNA): TGTGCCAGCAGCTTTATTGACACCAGATCACCCCTCCACTTT.

This clone occurred a few times. The chain employs TRBV6-5 and TRBJ1-1, with D maybe TRBD1 (6 bases). This CDR3 is built from 13 residues. CDR1 is MNHEY and CDR2 is SVGAGI in the germline V gene. V was shortened by 5 bases and J by 1 base, with 8 bases between the two germline ends. The CDR3 is CASSPGANTEAFF. DNA for the CDR3: TGTGCCAGCAGTCCAGGGGCGAACACTGAAGCTTTCTTT.

The chain recombines TRBV6-1 with TRBJ2-6; a possible D gene is TRBD1 (5 bases). The CDR3 runs to 15 residues. Germline assignment: CDR1 MNHNS and CDR2 SASEGT. Trimming left V 7 bases short and J 0 bases short, with 10 bases between. The DNA for the CDR3 is TGTGCCAGCATCAGACAGAGCTCTGGGGCCAACGTCCTGACTTTC. Residues: CASIRQSSGANVLTF.

V usage is TRBV5-6 and J usage is TRBJ1-4; 9 bases align to TRBD1. Germline V gene data show CDR1 as SGHDT and CDR2 as YYEEEE. The CDR3 sequence is 16 residues long. Germline trimming cut 4 bases from V and 3 bases from J; bases unmatched to any gene: 7. The CDR3 is CASSTPRDRANEKLFF. The CDR3 DNA reads TGTGCCAGCAGCACTCCCAGGGACAGGGCTAATGAAAAACTGTTTTTT.

The genes are TRBV14 and TRBJ2-2, with 9 nucleotides matching TRBD2. V lost 1 base and J lost 3; bases outside the gene matches: 6. This CDR3 is built from 17 residues. From germline, CDR1 is SGHDN and CDR2 FVKESK. CDR3 amino acids: CASSQGSGGLHTGELFF. DNA of the CDR3: TGTGCCAGCAGCCAAGGCAGCGGGGGGCTACACACCGGGGAGCTGTTTTTT.

This chain connects TRBV6-5 to TRBJ2-7, with D possibly matching TRBD1 (5 bases). CDR3 length equals 14 residues. V lost 6 bases to trimming and J lost 6 bases, with 18 bases between them. From germline, CDR1 is MNHEY and CDR2 SVGAGI. CDR3 sequence: CASSPSQGFGEQYV. As DNA, the CDR3 is TGTGCCAGCAGCCCCTCCCAGGGCTTCGGCGAGCAGTACGTC.

The V gene is TRBV30, the J gene TRBJ2-7; 9 nucleotides line up with TRBD1. Germline CDR1 and CDR2: GTSNPN and SVGIG (reference sequence). This CDR3 comprises 17 residues. The trim removed 0 bases at V and 5 bases at J, leaving 14 bases unmatched. CDR3 loop: CAWSVRAGQGVSHEQYV. CDR3 nucleotides: TGTGCCTGGAGTGTCCGGGCGGGACAGGGAGTAAGCCACGAGCAGTACGTC.